These T cell receptor beta chains were read from a single sample in a study of T cell responses to AZD1222 COVID-19 vaccine. This table comes from immunoSEQ multiplex PCR, and its TCRdb copy is limited to in-frame clones, with some not included. The profile shows approximately 96,000 clones, roughly 84% of them singletons. This sample comprised peripheral blood, obtained 28 days after the second AZD1222 dose. Source of these receptors: an adult who received the AZD1222 COVID-19 vaccine. The CDR3 runs from the conserved cysteine through the conserved F or W. D genes are given only for firm matches. Expanded clones are given a class, and other clones once, few, many or no size at all.

-	-	TRBV7-9	15	TRBJ1-1	TGTGCCAGCAGCCCAAAACGACGGATGAACACTGAAGCTTTCTTT	CASSPKRRMNTEAFF
once	TRBD1	TRBV4-1	15	TRBJ1-4	TGCGCCAGCAGACGAGACAGGGGAGGGGAAGAAAAACTGTTTTTT	CASRRDRGGEEKLFF
-	-	TRBV7-8	14	TRBJ1-3	TGTGCCAGCAGATCTAACCGCGAGGGAAACACCATATATTTT	CASRSNREGNTIYF
once	TRBD1	TRBV6-5	14	TRBJ1-2	TGTGCCAGCAGGTCCCAGGGGGCGGGCTATGGCTACACCTTC	CASRSQGAGYGYTF
-	-	TRBV6-5	12	TRBJ1-1	TGTGCCAGCAGCCAGAGGAACACTGAAGCTTTCTTT	CASSQRNTEAFF
once	-	TRBV14	17	TRBJ2-1	TGTGCCAGCAGCCAAGCCCAAGGCAGGCCCTCCTACAATGAGCAGTTCTTC	CASSQAQGRPSYNEQFF
once	TRBD2	TRBV7-2	16	TRBJ2-1	TGTGCCAGCAGCTCCTGGACTAGCGGGACCTACAATGAGCAGTTCTTC	CASSSWTSGTYNEQFF
-	TRBD1	TRBV6-2/TRBV6-3	18	TRBJ2-4	TGTGCCAGCAGTTGGCCCCCACAGGGGAATCGGGAAAAAAACATTCAGTACTTC	CASSWPPQGNREKNIQYF
few	-	TRBV24-1	13	TRBJ2-2	TGTGCCACCTACGACGGGAACACCGGGGAGCTGTTTTTT	CATYDGNTGELFF
-	-	TRBV10-2	15	TRBJ2-5	TGCGCCAGCAGGGACTCAGGTCGGATGGTGGGGACCCAGTACTTC	CASRDSGRMVGTQYF
once	-	TRBV24-1	13	TRBJ1-5	TGTGCCACCAGTGATTTTGGGGAACAGCCCCAGCATTTT	CATSDFGEQPQHF
-	-	TRBV7-8	13	TRBJ1-1	TGTTGCTCATCGGGGGCGAGGGGCACTGAAGCTTTCTTT	CCSSGARGTEAFF
-	TRBD2	TRBV2	14	TRBJ2-5	TGTGCCAGCAGTGTGACTAGCGGGAGAGAGACCCAGTACTTC	CASSVTSGRETQYF
-	-	TRBV7-2	16	TRBJ2-2	TGTGCCAGCAGTTCCCTGAGGCAGGGTGGCACCGGGGAGCTGTTTTTT	CASSSLRQGGTGELFF
-	-	TRBV19	13	TRBJ1-5	TGTGCCAGTTACGGGGGGCCCGGTCAGCCCCAGCATTTT	CASYGGPGQPQHF
-	TRBD2	TRBV24-1	16	TRBJ2-1	TGTGCCACCAGTGATCCAGCGGGGCTCACCTACAATGAGCAGTTCTTC	CATSDPAGLTYNEQFF